The source of this T cell receptor beta chain is a study of identical twins. Findings of the study overall: Analyses based on zero insertions could be partly confounded by invariant MAIT and iNKT cells. Findings came from cross-sectional statistics, without long-term follow-up of donors.

In germline, CDR1 is MNHEY, CDR2 SMNVEV (reference sequence). Trimming removed 2 bases at V and 0 bases at J, with 12 bases between. The CDR3 contains 16 residues. Through template switching, a universal primer site was introduced, and the cDNA contained unique molecular identifiers. From the 5' RACE reads, TCRdb called clonotypes with MiXCR, one entry per CDR3 protein. This sample has approximately 700,000 distinct CDR3 sequences, with around 6% found just once. As concerns this clonotype: Its antigen is undetermined.

The chain is built from TRBV27 and TRBJ2-3; D not certain. The specimen was naive T cells sorted from blood. The receptor was isolated from a man younger than 30 in good health. CDR3 in DNA: TGTGCCAGCAGTTTAGGAGCAAGCGAGAGCACAGATACGCAGTATTTT. It yields the protein CASSLGASESTDTQYF.